This T cell receptor (beta chain) was sequenced in a study of tumor and adjacent non-tumor tissue in lung cancer. Study outcomes and limitations: TCR diversity was significantly greater in tumor than normal lung tissue. Normal lung showed higher cumulative top 100 clone frequency than tumor.

No cell sorting was done before RNA was extracted from the tissue. The normal lung tissue was taken more than 3 cm from the tumor edge. The library came from three nested PCR rounds adapted from ARM-PCR protocols. TCRdb reprocessed the multiplex PCR reads via MiXCR and lists one record per CDR3 protein. The sample lists 85,000 or so distinct CDR3 sequences; 65% to 80% were seen once. The sample holds one count of this clonotype. Its antigen is not known. The junction and the germline gene differ at one end; a read error may be behind it. The germline CDR1 and CDR2 sequences are MNHNS and SASEGT. This CDR3 contains 16 residues.

This TCR was recovered from a woman between 45 and 60 years old with non-small cell lung cancer. Sequenced material: distant non-tumor lung tissue. The V call is TRBV6-1, the J call TRBJ2-3, with TRBD2 matching 8 bases. The CDR3 protein is CPSSESLAGSTDTQYF. CDR3 bases: TGTCCCAGCAGTGAGAGTCTAGCGGGTAGCACCGATACGCAGTATTTT.